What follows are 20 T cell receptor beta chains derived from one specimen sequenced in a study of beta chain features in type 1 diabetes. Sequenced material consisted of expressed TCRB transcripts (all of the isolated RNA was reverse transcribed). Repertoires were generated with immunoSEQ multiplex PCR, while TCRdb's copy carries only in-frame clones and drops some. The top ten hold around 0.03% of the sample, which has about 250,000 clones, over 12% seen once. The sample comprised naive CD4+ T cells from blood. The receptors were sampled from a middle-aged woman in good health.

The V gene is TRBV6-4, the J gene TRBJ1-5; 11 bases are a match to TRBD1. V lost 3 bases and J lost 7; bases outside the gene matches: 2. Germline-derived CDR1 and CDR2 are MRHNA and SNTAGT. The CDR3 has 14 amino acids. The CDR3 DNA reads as TGTGCCAGCAGTGAGGACAGGGGGCGGCAGCCCCAGCATTTT. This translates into CASSEDRGRQPQHF.

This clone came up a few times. In nucleotides, the CDR3 is TGTGCCAGCACAACCCGACAGGGGTTCGGTGGGGAGCAGTACTTC. Encoded protein: CASTTRQGFGGEQYF. The chain links TRBV6-6 to TRBJ2-7; TRBD1 aligns across 8 bases. The ends lost 7 bases at V and 7 bases at J; junction bases unmatched: 15. The CDR3 has 15 amino acids. Germline CDR1 is MNHNY and CDR2 is SVGAGI (reference sequence).

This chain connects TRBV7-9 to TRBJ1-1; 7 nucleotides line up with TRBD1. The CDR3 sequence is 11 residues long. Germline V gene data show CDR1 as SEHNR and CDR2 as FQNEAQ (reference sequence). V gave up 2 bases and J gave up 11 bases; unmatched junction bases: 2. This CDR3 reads CASSLQGGAFF. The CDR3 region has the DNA TGTGCCAGCAGCTTACAGGGGGGCGCTTTCTTT.

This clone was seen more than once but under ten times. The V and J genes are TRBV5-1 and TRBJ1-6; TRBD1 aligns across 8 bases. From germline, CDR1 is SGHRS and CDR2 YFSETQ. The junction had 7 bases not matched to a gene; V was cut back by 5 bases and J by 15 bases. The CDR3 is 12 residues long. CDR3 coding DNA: TGCGCCAGCAGTTTGACAGGGGATCTCCTCCACTTT. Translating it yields CASSLTGDLLHF. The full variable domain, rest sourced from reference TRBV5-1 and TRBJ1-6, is KAGVTQTPRYLIKTRGQQVTLSCSPISGHRSVSWYQQTPGQGLQFLFEYFSETQRNKGNFPGRFSGRQFSNSRSEMNVSTLELGDSALYLCASSLTGDLLHFGNGTRLTVT.

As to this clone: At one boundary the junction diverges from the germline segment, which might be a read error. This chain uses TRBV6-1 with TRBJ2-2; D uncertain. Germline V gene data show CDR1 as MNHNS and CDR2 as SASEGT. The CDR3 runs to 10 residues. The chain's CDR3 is CASSGPPVRF. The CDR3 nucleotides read TGTGCCAGCAGTGGTCCCCCGGTTCGCTTT.

DNA of the CDR3: TGTGCCAGCAGTCACAGGGGAACTGAAGCTTTCTTT. Translating gives CASSHRGTEAFF. The rearrangement uses TRBV6-5 and TRBJ1-1, with 7 bases identical to TRBD1. V shed 5 bases and J 5 bases; nucleotides not matched to a gene: 2. CDR1 is MNHEY and CDR2 is SVGAGI in the germline V gene. The CDR3 spans 12 residues.

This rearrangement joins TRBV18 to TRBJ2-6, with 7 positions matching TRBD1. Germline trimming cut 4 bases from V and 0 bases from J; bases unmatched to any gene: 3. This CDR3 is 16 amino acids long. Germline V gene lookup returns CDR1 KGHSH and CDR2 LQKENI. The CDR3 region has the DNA TGTGCCAGCTCACTAGGGACAGACTCTGGGGCCAACGTCCTGACTTTC. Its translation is CASSLGTDSGANVLTF.

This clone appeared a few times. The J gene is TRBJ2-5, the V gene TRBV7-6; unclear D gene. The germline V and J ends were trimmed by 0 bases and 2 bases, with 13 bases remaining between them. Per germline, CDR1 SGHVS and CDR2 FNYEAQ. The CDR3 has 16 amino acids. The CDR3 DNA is TGTGCCAGCAGCTTAGCCTGGGCCTCAGGACAAGAGACCCAGTACTTC. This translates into CASSLAWASGQETQYF.

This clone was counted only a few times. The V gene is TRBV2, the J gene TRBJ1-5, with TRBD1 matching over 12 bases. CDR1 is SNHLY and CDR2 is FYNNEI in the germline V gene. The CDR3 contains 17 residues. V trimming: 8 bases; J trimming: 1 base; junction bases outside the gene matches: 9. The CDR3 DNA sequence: TGTGCCAGCGCACGGGACAGGGGGCGCGTAAGCAATCAGCCCCAGCATTTT. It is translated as CASARDRGRVSNQPQHF.

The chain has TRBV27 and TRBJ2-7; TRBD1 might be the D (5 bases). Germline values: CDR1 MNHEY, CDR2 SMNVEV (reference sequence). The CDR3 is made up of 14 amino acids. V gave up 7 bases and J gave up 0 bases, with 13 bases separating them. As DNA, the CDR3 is TGTGCCAGCAAGTTTCAGGGCCTCTCCTACGAGCAGTACTTC. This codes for CASKFQGLSYEQYF.

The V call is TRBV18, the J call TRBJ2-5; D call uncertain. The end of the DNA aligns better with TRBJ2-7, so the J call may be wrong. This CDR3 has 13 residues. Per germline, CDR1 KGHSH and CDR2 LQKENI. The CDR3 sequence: CASSLDTAYEQYF. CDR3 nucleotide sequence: TGTGCCAGCTCTCTCGACACAGCCTACGAGCAGTACTTC.

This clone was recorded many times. The DNA for the CDR3 is TGTGCCAGCAGCTTAGCGCTGGAGGAGCAGTACTTC. Protein sequence: CASSLALEEQYF. The chain recombines TRBV7-9 with TRBJ2-7; no clear D gene. V was cut by 0 bases and J by 7 bases, with 7 bases left in between. The germline gives CDR1 SEHNR, CDR2 FQNEAQ (reference sequence). This CDR3 comprises 12 residues.

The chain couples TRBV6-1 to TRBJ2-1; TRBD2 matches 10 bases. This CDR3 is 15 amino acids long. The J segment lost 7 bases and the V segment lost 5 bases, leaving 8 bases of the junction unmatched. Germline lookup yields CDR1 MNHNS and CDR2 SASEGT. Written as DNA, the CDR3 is TGTGCCAGCAGTACAAGCGGGGGGGCTTATAATGAGCAGTTCTTC. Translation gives CASSTSGGAYNEQFF.

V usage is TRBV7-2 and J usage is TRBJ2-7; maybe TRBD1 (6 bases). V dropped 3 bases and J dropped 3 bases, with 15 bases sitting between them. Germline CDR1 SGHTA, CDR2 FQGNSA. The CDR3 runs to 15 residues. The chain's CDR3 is CASSFDGGPFYEQYF. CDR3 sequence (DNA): TGTGCCAGCAGCTTCGATGGGGGCCCTTTCTACGAGCAGTACTTC.

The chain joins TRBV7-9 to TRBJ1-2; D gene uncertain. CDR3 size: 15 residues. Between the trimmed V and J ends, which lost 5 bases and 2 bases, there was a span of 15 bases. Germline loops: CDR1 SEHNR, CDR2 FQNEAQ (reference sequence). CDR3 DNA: TGTGCCAGCAGCCCAGCGGGTACTGAGAACTATGGCTACACCTTC. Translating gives CASSPAGTENYGYTF.

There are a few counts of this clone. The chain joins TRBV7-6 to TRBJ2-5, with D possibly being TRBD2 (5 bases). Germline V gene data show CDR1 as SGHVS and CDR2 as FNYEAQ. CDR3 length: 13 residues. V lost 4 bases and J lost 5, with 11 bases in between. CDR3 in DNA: TGTGCCAGCAGCTCAGCGGCGGGTGAGACCCAGTACTTC. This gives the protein CASSSAAGETQYF.

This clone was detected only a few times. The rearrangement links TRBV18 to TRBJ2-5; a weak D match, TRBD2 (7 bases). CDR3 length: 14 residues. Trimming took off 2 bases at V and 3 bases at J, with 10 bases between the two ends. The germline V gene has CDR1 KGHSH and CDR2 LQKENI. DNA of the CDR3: TGTGCCAGCTCACCAGGGGGGGCTGAAGAGACCCAGTACTTC. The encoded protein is CASSPGGAEETQYF.

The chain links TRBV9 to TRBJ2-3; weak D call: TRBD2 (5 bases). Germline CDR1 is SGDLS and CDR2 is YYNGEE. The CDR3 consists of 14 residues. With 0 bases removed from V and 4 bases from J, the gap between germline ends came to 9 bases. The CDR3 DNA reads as TGTGCCAGCAGCGTAGTCTTGGGAGCAGATACGCAGTATTTT. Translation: CASSVVLGADTQYF.

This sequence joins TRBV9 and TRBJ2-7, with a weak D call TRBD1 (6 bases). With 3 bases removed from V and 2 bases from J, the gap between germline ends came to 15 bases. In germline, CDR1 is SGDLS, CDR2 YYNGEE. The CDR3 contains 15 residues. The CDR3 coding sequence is TGTGCCAGCAGCGCTCAGGGACAATTTGCCTACGAGCAGTACTTC. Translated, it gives CASSAQGQFAYEQYF.

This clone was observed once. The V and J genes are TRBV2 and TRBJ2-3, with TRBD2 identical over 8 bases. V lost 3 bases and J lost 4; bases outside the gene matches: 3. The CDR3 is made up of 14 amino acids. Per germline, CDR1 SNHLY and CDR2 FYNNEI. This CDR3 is CASSDSGGSDTQYF. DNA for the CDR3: TGTGCCAGCAGTGACAGCGGGGGTTCAGATACGCAGTATTTT.